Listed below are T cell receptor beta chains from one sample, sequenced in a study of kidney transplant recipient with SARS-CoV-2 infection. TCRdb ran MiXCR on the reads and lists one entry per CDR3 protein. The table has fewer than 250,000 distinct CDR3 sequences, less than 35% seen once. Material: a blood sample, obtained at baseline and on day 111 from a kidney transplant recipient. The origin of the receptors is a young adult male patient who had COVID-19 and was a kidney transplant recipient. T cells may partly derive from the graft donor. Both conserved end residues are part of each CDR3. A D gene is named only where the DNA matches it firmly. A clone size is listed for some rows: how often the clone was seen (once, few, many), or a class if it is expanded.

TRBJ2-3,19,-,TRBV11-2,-,CASSLEPSGWGASTDTQYF,TGTGCCAGCAGCTTAGAACCCAGCGGGTGGGGGGCTAGCACAGATACGCAGTATTTT
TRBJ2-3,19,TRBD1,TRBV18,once,CASSPSRGTGSPLRETRYF,TGTGCCAGCTCACCAAGTAGAGGGACAGGAAGCCCCCTGAGAGAGACCCGGTACTTC
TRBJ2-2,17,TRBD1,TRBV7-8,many,CASSPRWDRGRTGELFF,TGTGCCAGCAGCCCACGTTGGGACAGGGGTAGGACCGGGGAGCTGTTTTTT
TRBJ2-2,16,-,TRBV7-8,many,CASSRSGQRWTGELFF,TGTGCCAGCAGCCGATCGGGGCAAAGGTGGACCGGGGAGCTGTTTTTT
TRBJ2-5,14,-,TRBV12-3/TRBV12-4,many,CASSLSNVQETQYF,TGTGCCAGCAGTTTATCGAACGTCCAAGAGACCCAGTACTTC
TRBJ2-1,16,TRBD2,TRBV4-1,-,CASSQERGGTRDEQFF,TGCGCCAGCAGCCAAGAAAGGGGCGGGACTAGGGATGAGCAGTTCTTC
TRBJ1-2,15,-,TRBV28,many,CASSFLRGTNYGYTF,TGTGCCAGCAGTTTCCTGAGGGGAACAAACTATGGCTACACCTTC
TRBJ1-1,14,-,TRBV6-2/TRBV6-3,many,CASSYVVSNTEAFF,TGTGCCAGCAGTTACGTAGTCAGTAACACTGAAGCTTTCTTT
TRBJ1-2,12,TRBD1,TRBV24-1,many,CATSDSGTGFTF,TGTGCCACCAGTGATTCCGGGACAGGGTTCACCTTC
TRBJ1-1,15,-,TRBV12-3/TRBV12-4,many,CASSPYRAWGQEAFF,TGTGCCAGCAGTCCATACAGGGCCTGGGGGCAAGAAGCTTTCTTT
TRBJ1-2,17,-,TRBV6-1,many,CASSESRSMRKTYGYTF,TGTGCCAGCAGTGAATCTCGCTCTATGCGAAAGACCTATGGCTACACCTTC
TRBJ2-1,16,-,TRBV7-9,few,CASSLGGGGNNNEQFF,TGTGCCAGCAGCTTAGGAGGGGGAGGGAATAACAATGAGCAGTTCTTC
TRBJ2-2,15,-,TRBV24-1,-,CATSDFEGSTRELFF,TGTGCCACCAGTGATTTTGAGGGAAGTACCAGGGAGCTGTTTTTT
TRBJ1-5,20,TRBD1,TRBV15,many,CATSRDPIYLGQGGGQPQHF,TGTGCCACCAGCAGAGATCCAATTTATTTAGGACAGGGGGGCGGTCAGCCCCAGCATTTT
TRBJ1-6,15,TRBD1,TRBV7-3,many,CASSLTGQDYSPLHF,TGTGCCAGCAGCTTAACGGGACAGGATTATTCACCCCTCCACTTT
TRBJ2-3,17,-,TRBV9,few,CASSVEDGRRGADTQYF,TGTGCCAGCAGCGTAGAGGATGGGAGGAGAGGTGCAGATACGCAGTATTTT
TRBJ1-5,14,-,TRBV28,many,CASSSGGQGQPQHF,TGTGCCAGCAGCTCTGGCGGGCAAGGTCAGCCCCAGCATTTT
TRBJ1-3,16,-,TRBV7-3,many,CASSQTTGASGNTIYF,TGTGCCAGCAGCCAAACTACGGGGGCGTCTGGAAACACCATATATTTT
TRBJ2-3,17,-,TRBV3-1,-,CASSQDPFGGPTDTQYF,TGTGCCAGCAGCCAAGACCCTTTCGGGGGGCCCACAGATACGCAGTATTTT
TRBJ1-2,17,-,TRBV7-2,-,CASSSDYRDGKTYGYAF,TGTGCCAGCAGCTCAGACTACAGAGACGGAAAGACCTATGGCTACGCCTTC
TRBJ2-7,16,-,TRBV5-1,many,CASSLEPGQLYYEQYF,TGCGCCAGCAGCCTAGAACCGGGACAACTTTACTACGAGCAGTACTTC
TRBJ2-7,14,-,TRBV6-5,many,CASRSFRGRNEQYF,TGTGCCAGCAGATCTTTCCGGGGGCGGAACGAGCAGTACTTC
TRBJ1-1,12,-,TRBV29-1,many,CSVEPQNTEAFF,TGCAGCGTTGAGCCCCAGAACACTGAAGCTTTCTTT
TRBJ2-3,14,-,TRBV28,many,CASSLRDRTDTQYF,TGTGCCAGCAGTTTGCGGGACAGAACAGATACGCAGTATTTT
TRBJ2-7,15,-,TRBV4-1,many,CASSQDGRVAGEQYF,TGCGCCAGCAGCCAAGACGGCAGGGTGGCGGGCGAGCAGTACTTC
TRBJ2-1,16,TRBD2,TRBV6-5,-,CASKREGTTYYNEQFF,TGTGCCAGCAAGCGGGAGGGGACTACCTACTACAATGAGCAGTTCTTC
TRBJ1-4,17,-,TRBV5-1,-,CASSLPADTASRERLFF,TGCGCCAGCAGCTTGCCAGCGGATACAGCCTCAAGAGAAAGACTGTTTTTT
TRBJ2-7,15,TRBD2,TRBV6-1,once,CASREGLATYYKRYF,TGTGCCAGCAGGGAAGGACTAGCGACATACTACAAGCGGTACTTC
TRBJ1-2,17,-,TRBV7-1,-,CASSHFYPEGKTYGYTF,TGTGCCAGCAGCCACTTCTATCCCGAGGGAAAGACCTATGGCTACACCTTC
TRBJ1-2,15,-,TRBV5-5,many,CASSLYAGQSYGYTF,TGTGCCAGCAGCTTGTATGCAGGACAGTCCTATGGCTACACCTTC
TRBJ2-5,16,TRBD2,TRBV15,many,CATSSGTSDAQETQYF,TGTGCCACCAGCAGCGGGACTAGCGACGCCCAAGAGACCCAGTACTTC
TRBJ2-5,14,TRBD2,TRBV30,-,CAWRSGTSRETQYF,TGTGCCTGGAGGTCAGGGACTAGTAGAGAGACCCAGTACTTC
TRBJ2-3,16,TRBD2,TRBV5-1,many,CASSLATSGSPDTQYF,TGCGCCAGCAGCTTGGCCACTAGCGGGAGTCCAGATACGCAGTATTTT
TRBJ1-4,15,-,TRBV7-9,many,CASSLGSGSPEKLFF,TGTGCCAGCAGCTTAGGTTCCGGGTCCCCAGAAAAACTGTTTTTT
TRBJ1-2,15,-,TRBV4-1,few,CASSSQRGESSGYTF,TGCGCCAGCAGCTCCCAAAGGGGGGAATCCAGTGGCTACACCTTC
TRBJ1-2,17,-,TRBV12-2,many,CASRVCLTPRKTYGYTF,TGTGCAAGTCGCGTTTGCCTAACTCCACGAAAGACCTATGGCTACACCTTC
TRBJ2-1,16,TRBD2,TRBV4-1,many,CASSQDGAGGYNEQFF,TGCGCCAGCAGCCAAGATGGGGCGGGAGGGTACAATGAGCAGTTCTTC
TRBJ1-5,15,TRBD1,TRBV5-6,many,CASSLTGGSNQPQHF,TGTGCCAGCAGCTTGACAGGGGGAAGCAATCAGCCCCAGCATTTT
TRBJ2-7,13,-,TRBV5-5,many,CASSLRGTYEQYF,TGTGCCAGCAGCTTGAGGGGTACCTACGAGCAGTACTTC
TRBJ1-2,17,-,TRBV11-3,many,CASSGTNDLGKTYGYTF,TGTGCCAGCAGCGGTACCAACGATCTCGGAAAGACCTATGGCTACACCTTC
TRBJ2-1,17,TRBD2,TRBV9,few,CASSKGLAGGIKDEQFF,TGTGCCAGCAGCAAGGGACTAGCGGGAGGGATTAAGGATGAGCAGTTCTTC
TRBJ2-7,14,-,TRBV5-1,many,CASSLAVPEHKQYF,TGCGCCAGCAGCTTGGCCGTCCCGGAGCACAAGCAGTACTTC
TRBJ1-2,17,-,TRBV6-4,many,CASSGIISHGKTYGYTF,TGTGCCAGCAGTGGCATAATCTCACACGGAAAGACCTATGGCTACACCTTC
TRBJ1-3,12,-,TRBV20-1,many,CSARDVAVSIYF,TGCAGTGCTAGAGATGTTGCCGTCTCCATATATTTT
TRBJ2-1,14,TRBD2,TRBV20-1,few,CSARASGIYNEQFF,TGCAGTGCTAGGGCTAGCGGAATCTACAATGAGCAGTTCTTC
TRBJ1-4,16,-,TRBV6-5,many,CASRVSVWGAGEKLFF,TGTGCCAGCAGGGTATCAGTATGGGGCGCCGGTGAAAAACTGTTTTTT
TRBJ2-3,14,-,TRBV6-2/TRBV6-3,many,CASSSPGPIDTQYF,TGTGCCAGCTCCTCACCGGGACCCATCGATACGCAGTATTTT
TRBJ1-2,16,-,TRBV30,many,CAWMARRYRKTYGYTF,TGTGCCTGGATGGCGAGGCGTTATAGAAAGACCTATGGCTACACCTTC
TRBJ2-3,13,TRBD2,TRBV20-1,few,CSAPGGGTDTQYF,TGCAGTGCCCCGGGGGGAGGCACAGATACGCAGTATTTT
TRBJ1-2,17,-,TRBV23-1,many,CASSFPMLRRKTYGYTF,TGCGCCAGCAGTTTTCCGATGCTACGCAGAAAGACCTATGGCTACACCTTC
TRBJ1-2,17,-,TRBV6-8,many,CASSAPQRSRKTYGYTF,TGTGCCAGCAGTGCTCCGCAACGCTCTAGAAAGACCTATGGCTACACCTTC
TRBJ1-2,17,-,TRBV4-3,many,CASSNGVGRRKTYGYTF,TGCGCCAGCAGCAATGGGGTAGGACGTCGAAAGACCTATGGCTACACCTTC
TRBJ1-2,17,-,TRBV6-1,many,CASSGSLSMRKTYGYTF,TGTGCCAGCAGTGGGTCACTCTCTATGCGAAAGACCTATGGCTACACCTTC
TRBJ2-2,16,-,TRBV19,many,CASSWRRGLVGGELFF,TGTGCCAGTAGCTGGAGGCGGGGGCTTGTAGGCGGGGAGCTGTTTTTT
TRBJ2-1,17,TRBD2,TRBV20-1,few,CSAREISRGGSGNEQFF,TGCAGTGCTAGAGAGATCTCCCGCGGGGGGTCGGGTAATGAGCAGTTCTTC
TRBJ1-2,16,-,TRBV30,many,CAWANWRYRKTYGYTF,TGTGCCTGGGCTAACTGGCGTTATAGAAAGACCTATGGCTACACCTTC
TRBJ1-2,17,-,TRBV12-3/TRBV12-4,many,CASSRLNTAGKTYGYTF,TGTGCCAGCAGTAGATTAAACACAGCAGGAAAGACCTATGGCTACACCTTC
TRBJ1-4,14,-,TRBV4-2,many,CASSQGEVQEKLFF,TGTGCCAGCAGCCAAGGCGAGGTCCAAGAAAAACTGTTTTTT
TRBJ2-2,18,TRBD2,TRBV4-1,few,CASSHIIPGLAGVWELFF,TGCGCCAGCAGCCATATTATACCGGGACTAGCGGGAGTATGGGAGCTGTTTTTT